The 27 T cell receptor beta chains below were found in one sample sequenced in a study of T cell repertoires in cytomegalovirus infection. These receptors are not linked to any known antigen. Each CDR3 protein is one row after TCRdb ran MiXCR on the reads. This table holds about 130,000 distinct CDR3 sequences, 24% found once. Sequenced input: PBMCs, sequenced either directly or after in vitro stimulation (not recorded which). These TCRs come from a human donor in good health (CMV status not recorded). Some clones in this sample may be carry-over from other donors' samples.

There are many counts of this clonotype. CDR3 in amino acids: CASSLMGGARGPQETQYF. For the CDR3, the DNA is TGTGCCAGCAGCTTAATGGGGGGGGCGCGGGGCCCGCAAGAGACCCAGTACTTC. This chain links TRBV7-9 with TRBJ2-5, with TRBD2 as a possible D gene (7 bases). CDR3 size: 18 residues. The germline V gene has CDR1 SEHNR and CDR2 FQNEAQ (reference sequence). Trimming stripped 2 bases from V and 2 bases from J, with 21 bases between.

Here the CDR3 DNA reads TGCAGTGCTGGCCCGCGGGGCGCGGGAGTTACCTACGAGCAGTACTTC. Protein: CSAGPRGAGVTYEQYF. This chain uses TRBV20-1 with TRBJ2-7; 7 nucleotides agree with TRBD2. There are 16 residues in the CDR3. The trim removed 5 bases at V and 2 bases at J, leaving 15 bases unmatched. CDR1 is DFQATT and CDR2 is SNEGSKA in the germline V gene (reference sequence).

This clonotype was detected a few times. The J gene is TRBJ2-5, the V gene TRBV5-1; TRBD1 is a possible D gene (6 bases). CDR3 length equals 18 residues. V was clipped by 4 bases and J by 2 bases, with 24 bases between them. Germline V gene sequence: CDR1 SGHRS, CDR2 YFSETQ. DNA of the CDR3: TGCGCCAGCAGCCCAAGAGGACAGCGGTCTACCTCTCAAGAGACCCAGTACTTC. It is translated as CASSPRGQRSTSQETQYF. Using reference TRBV5-1 and TRBJ2-5 for the parts outside the CDR3, the full variable domain is KAGVTQTPRYLIKTRGQQVTLSCSPISGHRSVSWYQQTPGQGLQFLFEYFSETQRNKGNFPGRFSGRQFSNSRSEMNVSTLELGDSALYLCASSPRGQRSTSQETQYFGPGTRLLVL.

This clonotype occurred many times. V is TRBV28 and J is TRBJ1-5; TRBD1 matches 8 bases. This CDR3 has 15 residues. Germline V gene data show CDR1 as MDHEN and CDR2 as SYDVKM. V shed 4 bases, J shed 1 base, and the junction held 3 bases outside the gene matches. CDR3 in amino acids: CASSSRGPSNQPQHF. Here the CDR3 DNA reads TGTGCCAGCAGTTCCAGGGGGCCCAGCAATCAGCCCCAGCATTTT.

The sample holds many counts of this clonotype. The rearrangement uses TRBV28 and TRBJ2-7; TRBD1 is a possible D gene (6 bases). Germline loops: CDR1 MDHEN, CDR2 SYDVKM. V lost 3 bases and J 1 base, leaving 10 bases between the germline ends. The CDR3 spans 14 residues. The CDR3, as DNA: TGTGCCAGCAGTTTGAACGGACAGTCCTACGAGCAGTACGTC. This sequence encodes CASSLNGQSYEQYV.

This clonotype was seen a handful of times. V gene TRBV4-1 combines with J gene TRBJ2-3, with TRBD1 matching 8 bases. V was clipped by 0 bases and J by 2 bases; unmatched bases: 7. Per germline, CDR1 MGHRA and CDR2 YSYEKL. The CDR3 spans 17 residues. DNA for the CDR3: TGCGCCAGCAGCCAAGATTGGGCAGGGGGCTTCACAGATACGCAGTATTTT. Amino acid sequence: CASSQDWAGGFTDTQYF.

J is TRBJ2-3 and V is TRBV4-1; perhaps TRBD2 as D (6 bases). V gave up 1 base and J gave up 2 bases, with 10 bases separating them. This CDR3 contains 15 residues. The germline CDR1 and CDR2 sequences are MGHRA and YSYEKL. The CDR3 protein is CASSQASDNTDTQYF. DNA of the CDR3: TGCGCCAGCAGCCAAGCTAGCGACAACACAGATACGCAGTATTTT.

The chain uses TRBV29-1 and TRBJ1-1; a weak D match, TRBD1 (6 bases). This CDR3 contains 12 residues. V lost 7 bases, J lost 2 bases, and 11 bases lay in between. In germline, CDR1 is SQVTM, CDR2 ANQGSEA. The CDR3 DNA follows: TGCAGCGCTGTCAGGGGAAACACTGAAGCTTTCTTT. The encoded protein is CSAVRGNTEAFF.

This clonotype turned up a few times. V is TRBV28 and J is TRBJ2-7; the D gene could be TRBD1 or TRBD2 (5 bases each). Trimming removed 3 bases at V and 6 bases at J, with 18 bases between. The CDR3 is made up of 15 amino acids. CDR1 and CDR2 (germline): MDHEN, SYDVKM. CDR3 loop: CASSLPSRERAEQYF. The CDR3 coding sequence is TGTGCCAGCAGTTTGCCCTCCAGGGAGAGGGCCGAGCAGTACTTC. Based on the CDR3 plus reference TRBV28 and TRBJ2-7, the full variable domain is DVKVTQSSRYLVKRTGEKVFLECVQDMDHENMFWYRQDPGLGLRLIYFSYDVKMKEKGDIPEGYSVSREKKERFSLILESASTNQTSMYLCASSLPSRERAEQYFGPGTRLTVT.

This clonotype was recorded a few times. The gene calls are TRBV6-5 and TRBJ1-2; 12 bases map to TRBD1. After removal of 6 bases from V and 6 bases from J, the junction contained 2 bases not matched to a gene. Germline CDR1 MNHEY, CDR2 SVGAGI. CDR3 length: 13 residues. The CDR3 DNA follows: TGTGCCAGCAGCCGGGACAGGGGGCATGGCTACACCTTC. Translated, it gives CASSRDRGHGYTF.

The V call is TRBV6-1, the J call TRBJ2-1; the D call may be TRBD1 or TRBD2 (5 bases each). V lost 7 bases, J lost 15 bases, and 16 bases lay in between. Germline V CDR1 and CDR2: MNHNS, SASEGT. The length of the CDR3 is 11 residues. CDR3 nucleotides: TGTGCCAGCATTGAGGGGATAAGTTGGTTCTTC. It translates to CASIEGISWFF.

This clonotype is medium-sized within its sample. The chain employs TRBV7-2 and TRBJ2-1; 8 positions agree with TRBD2. This CDR3 has 15 amino acids. Germline CDR1 and CDR2: SGHTA and FQGNSA. J was trimmed by 7 bases and V by 2 bases; bases with no gene match: 7. The CDR3: CASSLSSGTKNEQFF. Here the CDR3 DNA reads TGTGCCAGCAGCTTAAGTAGCGGGACAAAAAATGAGCAGTTCTTC.

This clonotype was observed a few times. The V call is TRBV5-5, the J call TRBJ2-7; D gene uncertain. Germline loops: CDR1 SGHKS, CDR2 YYEKEE (reference sequence). Between the trimmed V and J ends, which lost 4 bases and 2 bases, there was a span of 13 bases. This CDR3 is 14 amino acids long. In nucleotides, the CDR3 is TGTGCCAGCAGCACTCAGGTCGGACCCTACGAGCAGTACTTC. This encodes CASSTQVGPYEQYF.

The chain has TRBV6-6 and TRBJ1-1; D unclear. This CDR3 spans 13 amino acids. Trimming pared 7 bases from V and 4 bases from J, leaving 13 bases between. Germline CDR1 reads MNHNY; CDR2 reads SVGAGI (reference sequence). Here the CDR3 reads CASTPTYGTEAFF. DNA of the CDR3: TGTGCCAGCACCCCGACCTATGGCACTGAAGCTTTCTTT.

The V gene is TRBV6-2 or TRBV6-3, the J gene TRBJ2-1, with TRBD2 as a possible D gene (5 bases). CDR3 length: 14 amino acids. Germline V gene data show CDR1 as MNHEY and CDR2 as SVGEGT. Between the trimmed V and J ends, which lost 1 base and 15 bases, there was a span of 19 bases. The CDR3 DNA is TGTGCCAGCAGTTACTTGGCGGTCTCCAGCGGTGCGTTCTTC. Residues: CASSYLAVSSGAFF.

This clonotype has at least ten counts. The chain recombines TRBV7-7 with TRBJ2-1; 8 bases map to TRBD1. V shed 3 bases and J 5 bases; nucleotides not matched to a gene: 6. The CDR3 runs 15 residues. Germline V lookup: CDR1 SSHAT, CDR2 FNYEAQ (reference sequence). This chain's CDR3 is CASSLGTGHDNEQFF. The CDR3 DNA reads TGTGCCAGCAGCTTGGGGACAGGTCACGACAATGAGCAGTTCTTC.

This clonotype has more than one count but fewer than ten. The chain has TRBV12-3 or TRBV12-4 and TRBJ1-4; possibly TRBD1 for D (5 bases). V shed 6 bases and J shed 0 bases, with 8 bases lying between them. This CDR3 spans 14 amino acids. CDR3 nucleotides: TGTGCCAGCAGAACAGGTCCAACTAATGAAAAACTGTTTTTT. Translating gives CASRTGPTNEKLFF.

This clonotype was seen a few times. This sequence joins TRBV6-2 or TRBV6-3 and TRBJ2-7; 11 nucleotides match TRBD2. The junction had 9 bases not matched to a gene; V was cut back by 6 bases and J by 2 bases. Germline CDR1 and CDR2: MNHEY and SVGEGT. This CDR3 comprises 16 residues. The CDR3 loop reads CASSPHSGRAAYEQYF. The CDR3 region has the DNA TGTGCCAGCAGCCCCCATAGCGGGAGGGCCGCCTACGAGCAGTACTTC.

The chain uses TRBV27 and TRBJ2-1; 15 bases agree with TRBD2. Trimming cost V 4 bases and J 16 bases; bases outside gene matches: 2. There are 12 residues in the CDR3. Looked up from germline, CDR1 is MNHEY and CDR2 is SMNVEV (reference sequence). DNA of the CDR3: TGTGCCAGCAGTTGGACTAGCGGGAGGGCCTTCTTC. Translated, it gives CASSWTSGRAFF.

This clonotype was observed at least ten times. The rearrangement uses TRBV7-2 and TRBJ2-3, with no clear D. V shed 5 bases and J shed 0 bases, with 6 bases lying between them. Germline V gene lookup returns CDR1 SGHTA and CDR2 FQGNSA. This CDR3 contains 13 residues. DNA for the CDR3: TGTGCCAGCAGCCCGACTAGCACAGATACGCAGTATTTT. Translated: CASSPTSTDTQYF.

This clonotype was counted between two and nine times. The chain has TRBV7-2 and TRBJ2-2; TRBD2 matches at 7 bases. In germline, CDR1 is SGHTA, CDR2 FQGNSA. The CDR3 is 14 amino acids. V was pared by 3 bases and J by 6 bases, with 4 bases of the junction left unmatched. The CDR3 nucleotides read TGTGCCAGCAGCTTGGGCGGGAGATCCGGGGAGCTGTTTTTT. Its translation: CASSLGGRSGELFF.

This clonotype was observed a handful of times. The rearrangement uses TRBV7-2 and TRBJ2-7, with 8 positions matching TRBD2. Losses at the gene ends were 4 bases for V and 4 bases for J; bases not matched to a gene: 18. Per the germline V gene, CDR1 is SGHTA and CDR2 is FQGNSA. This CDR3 spans 18 amino acids. The CDR3 sequence: CASSWRAGDGRRGYEQYF. The CDR3 nucleotides read TGTGCCAGCAGCTGGAGAGCGGGAGACGGCCGAAGGGGATACGAGCAGTACTTC.

This clonotype was found many times. The chain links TRBV6-2 or TRBV6-3 to TRBJ1-5; D remains unclear. The CDR3 sequence is 14 residues long. In germline, CDR1 is MNHEY, CDR2 SVGEGT. V lost 0 bases to trimming and J lost 3 bases, with 6 bases between them. DNA for the CDR3: TGTGCCAGCAGTTACTCAGGGAACAATCAGCCCCAGCATTTT. Protein product: CASSYSGNNQPQHF.

V and J are TRBV5-5 and TRBJ2-3, with 9 bases identical to TRBD1. Germline loops: CDR1 SGHKS, CDR2 YYEKEE (reference sequence). The CDR3 runs to 16 residues. Trimming cost V 5 bases and J 3 bases; bases outside gene matches: 10. This chain's CDR3 is CASSRGGTGMTDTQYF. CDR3 sequence (DNA): TGTGCCAGCAGTCGCGGCGGGACAGGGATGACAGATACGCAGTATTTT. The variable domain in full, with the rest retrieved from reference TRBV5-5 and TRBJ2-3, is DAGVTQSPTHLIKTRGQQVTLRCSPISGHKSVSWYQQVLGQGPQFIFQYYEKEERGRGNFPDRFSARQFPNYSSELNVNALLLGDSALYLCASSRGGTGMTDTQYFGPGTRLTVL.

This clonotype appeared many times. V is TRBV12-3 or TRBV12-4 and J is TRBJ2-3; D is possibly TRBD2 (5 bases). The V end lost 6 bases, the J end lost 0 bases, and 10 bases lay between the germline ends. This CDR3 comprises 14 residues. CDR3 sequence: CASRASGSTDTQYF. The CDR3 DNA follows: TGTGCCAGCAGGGCCAGCGGTAGCACAGATACGCAGTATTTT.

The CDR3 region is CASSQDLAGAYEQYF. CDR3 sequence (DNA): TGCGCCAGCAGCCAAGACCTAGCGGGGGCCTACGAGCAGTACTTC. The V and J genes are TRBV4-3 and TRBJ2-7; 10 bases match TRBD2. CDR1 and CDR2 (germline): LGHNA, YSLEER. The CDR3 contains 15 residues. Germline trimming cut 0 bases from V and 2 bases from J; bases unmatched to any gene: 1.

The V gene is TRBV20-1, the J gene TRBJ2-3, with 9 positions matching TRBD2. With V trimmed by 4 bases and J by 1 base, 6 bases remained unmatched. The CDR3 is 15 residues long. CDR1 and CDR2 from the germline V gene are DFQATT and SNEGSKA (reference sequence). CDR3 sequence (DNA): TGCAGTGCTACAAAGCGGGAGGACGGCACAGATACGCAGTATTTT. Its translation: CSATKREDGTDTQYF.